This TCR beta chain appears in the sequencing data of a study of regulatory T cells in long-lasting Graves disease. On the study more broadly: Antithyroid drugs had been taken by newly diagnosed Graves' patients for under 3 months.

The time point here: newly diagnosed GD, antithyroid drugs for less than 3 months. PBMCs were the source of the RNA used for TCR sequencing. Arm-PCR of CDR3 regions and iRepertoire HTBI primers were the basis on which TCR beta libraries were built. Using its own MiXCR run on the multiplex PCR reads, TCRdb lists one record per CDR3 protein. The repertoire holds over 200,000 distinct CDR3 sequences, with around 20% as singletons. This clonotype was detected many times. Its antigen is undetermined. Trimming cost V 7 bases and J 3 bases; bases outside gene matches: 10. Germline CDR1 and CDR2: MNHNS and SASEGT. The CDR3 runs to 16 residues. Whole-study results and caveats: It was in persistent disease that TRBV28, TRBJ1-2 and TRBJ2-5 were favored.

This clonotype was sampled from a female donor with Graves disease. The chain combines TRBV6-1 with TRBJ1-5; 9 nucleotides match TRBD1. The sequencing here drew on peripheral blood mononuclear cells (PBMCs), taken at new diagnosis, from a patient treated with antithyroid drugs. CDR3 loop: CASKDRGGGTNQPQHF. The DNA of the CDR3 is TGTGCCAGCAAGGACAGGGGAGGGGGTACCAATCAGCCCCAGCATTTT.